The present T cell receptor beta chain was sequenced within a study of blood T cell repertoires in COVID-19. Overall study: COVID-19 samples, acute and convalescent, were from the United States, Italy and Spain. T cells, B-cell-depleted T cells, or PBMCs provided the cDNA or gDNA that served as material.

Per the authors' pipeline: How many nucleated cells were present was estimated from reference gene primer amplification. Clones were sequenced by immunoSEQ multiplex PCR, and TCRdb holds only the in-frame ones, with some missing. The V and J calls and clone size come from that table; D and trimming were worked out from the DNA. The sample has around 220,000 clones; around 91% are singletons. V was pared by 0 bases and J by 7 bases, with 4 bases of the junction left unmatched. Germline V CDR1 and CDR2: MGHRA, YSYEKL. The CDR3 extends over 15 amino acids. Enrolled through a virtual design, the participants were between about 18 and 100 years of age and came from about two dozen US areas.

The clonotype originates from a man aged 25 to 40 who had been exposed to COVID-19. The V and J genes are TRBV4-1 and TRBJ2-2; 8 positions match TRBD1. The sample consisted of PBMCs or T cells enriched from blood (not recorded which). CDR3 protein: CASSQDSGGGGELFF. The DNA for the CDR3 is TGCGCCAGCAGCCAAGATTCAGGGGGCGGCGGGGAGCTGTTTTTT.